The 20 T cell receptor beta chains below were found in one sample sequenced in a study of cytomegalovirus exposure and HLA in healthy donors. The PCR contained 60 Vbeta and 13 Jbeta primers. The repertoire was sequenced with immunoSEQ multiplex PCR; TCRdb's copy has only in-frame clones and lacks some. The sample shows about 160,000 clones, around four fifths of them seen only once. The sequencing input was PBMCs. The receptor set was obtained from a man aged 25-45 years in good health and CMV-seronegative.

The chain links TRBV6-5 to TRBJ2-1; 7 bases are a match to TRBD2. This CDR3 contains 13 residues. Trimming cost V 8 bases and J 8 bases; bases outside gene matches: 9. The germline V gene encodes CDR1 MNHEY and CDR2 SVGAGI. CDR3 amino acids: CASSSLANHEQFF. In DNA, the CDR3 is TGTGCCAGCTCCTCACTAGCGAATCATGAGCAGTTCTTC.

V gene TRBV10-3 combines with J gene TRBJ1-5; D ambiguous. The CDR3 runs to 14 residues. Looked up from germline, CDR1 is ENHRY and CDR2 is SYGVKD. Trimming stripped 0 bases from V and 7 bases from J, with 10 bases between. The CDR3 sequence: CAISESPGGQPQHF. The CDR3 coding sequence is TGTGCCATCAGTGAGTCCCCGGGCGGGCAGCCCCAGCATTTT.

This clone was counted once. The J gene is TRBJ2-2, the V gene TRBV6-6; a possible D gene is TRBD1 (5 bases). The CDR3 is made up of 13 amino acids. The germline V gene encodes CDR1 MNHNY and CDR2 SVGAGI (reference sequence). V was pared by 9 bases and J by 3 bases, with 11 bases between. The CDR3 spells CASSRVHTGELFF. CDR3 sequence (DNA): TGTGCCAGTAGCAGGGTGCACACCGGGGAGCTGTTTTTT.

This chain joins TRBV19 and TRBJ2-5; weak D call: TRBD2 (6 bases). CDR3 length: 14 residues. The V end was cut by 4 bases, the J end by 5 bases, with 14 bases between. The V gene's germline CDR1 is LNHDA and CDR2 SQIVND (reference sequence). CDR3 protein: CASSKASVLETQYF. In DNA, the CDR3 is TGTGCCAGTAGTAAGGCTAGCGTTCTGGAGACCCAGTACTTC.

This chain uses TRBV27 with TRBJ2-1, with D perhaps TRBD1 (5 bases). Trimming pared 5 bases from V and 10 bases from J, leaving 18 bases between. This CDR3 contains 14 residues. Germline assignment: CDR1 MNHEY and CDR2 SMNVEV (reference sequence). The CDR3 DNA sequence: TGTGCCAGCAGTACGAAAGGGGCGCGGTTCGAGCAGTTCTTC. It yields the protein CASSTKGARFEQFF.

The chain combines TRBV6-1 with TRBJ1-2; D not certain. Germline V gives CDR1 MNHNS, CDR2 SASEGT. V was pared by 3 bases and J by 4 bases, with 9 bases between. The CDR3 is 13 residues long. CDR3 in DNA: TGTGCCAGCAGTGAGAACTTGATCTATGGCTACACCTTC. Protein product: CASSENLIYGYTF.

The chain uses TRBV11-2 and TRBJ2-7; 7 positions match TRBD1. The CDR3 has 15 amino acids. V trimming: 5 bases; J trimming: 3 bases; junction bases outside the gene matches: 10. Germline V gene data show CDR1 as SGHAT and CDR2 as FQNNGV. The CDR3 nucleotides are TGTGCCAGCAGCGTACACCGGGACAGAGACTACGAGCAGTACTTC. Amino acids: CASSVHRDRDYEQYF.

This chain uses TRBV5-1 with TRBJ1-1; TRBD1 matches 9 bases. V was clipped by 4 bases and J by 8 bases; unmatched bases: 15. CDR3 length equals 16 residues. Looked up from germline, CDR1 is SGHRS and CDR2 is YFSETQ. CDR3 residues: CASSRGTGNGQAEAFF. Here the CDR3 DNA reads TGCGCCAGCAGCAGGGGGACAGGGAATGGTCAAGCGGAAGCTTTCTTT.

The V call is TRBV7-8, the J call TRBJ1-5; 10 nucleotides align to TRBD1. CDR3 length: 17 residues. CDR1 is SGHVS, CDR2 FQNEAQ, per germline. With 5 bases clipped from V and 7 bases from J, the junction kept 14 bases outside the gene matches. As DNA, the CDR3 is TGTGCCAGCAGCCCCAATCCGGGACAGGGGAGTCGACAGCCCCAGCATTTT. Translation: CASSPNPGQGSRQPQHF.

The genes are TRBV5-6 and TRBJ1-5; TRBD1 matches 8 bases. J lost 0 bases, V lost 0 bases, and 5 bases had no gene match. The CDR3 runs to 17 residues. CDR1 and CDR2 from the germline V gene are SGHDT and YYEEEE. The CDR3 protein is CASSLAGGPYSNQPQHF. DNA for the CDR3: TGTGCCAGCAGCTTGGCAGGGGGCCCCTATAGCAATCAGCCCCAGCATTTT.

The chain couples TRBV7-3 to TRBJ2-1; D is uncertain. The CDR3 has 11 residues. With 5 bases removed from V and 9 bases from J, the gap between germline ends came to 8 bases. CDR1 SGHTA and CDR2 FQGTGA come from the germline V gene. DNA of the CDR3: TGTGCCAGCAGCACGAGTACTGAGCAGTTCTTC. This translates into CASSTSTEQFF.

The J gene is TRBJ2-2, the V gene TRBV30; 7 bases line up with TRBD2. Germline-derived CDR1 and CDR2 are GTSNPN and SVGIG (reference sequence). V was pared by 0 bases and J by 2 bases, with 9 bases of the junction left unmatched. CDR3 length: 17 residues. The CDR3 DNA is TGTGCCTGGAGTGTACCCGGCGGGGGTGCCAACACCGGGGAGCTGTTTTTT. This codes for CAWSVPGGGANTGELFF.

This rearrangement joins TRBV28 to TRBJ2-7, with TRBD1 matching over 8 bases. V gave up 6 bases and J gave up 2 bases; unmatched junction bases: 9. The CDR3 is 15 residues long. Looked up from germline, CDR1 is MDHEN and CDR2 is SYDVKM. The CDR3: CASSDDRGITYEQYF. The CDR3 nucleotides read TGTGCCAGCAGCGACGACAGGGGCATAACCTACGAGCAGTACTTC.

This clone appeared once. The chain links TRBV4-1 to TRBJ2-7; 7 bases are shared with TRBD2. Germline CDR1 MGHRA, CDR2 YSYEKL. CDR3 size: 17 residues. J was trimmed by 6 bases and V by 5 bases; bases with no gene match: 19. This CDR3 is CASSERVPSGASVEQYF. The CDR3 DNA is TGCGCCAGCAGCGAAAGGGTCCCGAGCGGGGCTTCAGTCGAGCAGTACTTC.

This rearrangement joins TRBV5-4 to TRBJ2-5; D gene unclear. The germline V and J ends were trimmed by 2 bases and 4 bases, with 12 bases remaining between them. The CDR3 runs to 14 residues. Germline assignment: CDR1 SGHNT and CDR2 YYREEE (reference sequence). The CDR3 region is CASSFEHRGETQYF. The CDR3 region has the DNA TGTGCCAGCAGCTTTGAACACCGTGGAGAGACCCAGTACTTC.

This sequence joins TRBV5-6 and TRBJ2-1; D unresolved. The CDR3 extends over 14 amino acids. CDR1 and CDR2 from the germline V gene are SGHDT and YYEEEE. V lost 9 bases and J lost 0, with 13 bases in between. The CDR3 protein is CATEVSSSYNEQFF. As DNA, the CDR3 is TGTGCCACAGAGGTCTCCAGCTCCTACAATGAGCAGTTCTTC.

CDR3 region: CASSPRGAVTEAFF. The CDR3 region has the DNA TGTGCCAGCAGCCCCCGGGGGGCCGTGACAGAAGCTTTCTTT. The chain employs TRBV13 and TRBJ1-1, with D maybe TRBD1 (6 bases). The CDR3 totals 14 residues. Germline CDR1 and CDR2: PRHDT and FYEKMQ (reference sequence). V was pared by 5 bases and J by 8 bases, with 18 bases between.

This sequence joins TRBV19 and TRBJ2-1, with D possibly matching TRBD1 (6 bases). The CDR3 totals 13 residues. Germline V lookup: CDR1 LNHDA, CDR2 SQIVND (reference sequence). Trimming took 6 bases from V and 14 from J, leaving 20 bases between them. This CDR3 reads CASSASGTPGKFF. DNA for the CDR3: TGTGCCAGTAGCGCCTCGGGGACACCGGGGAAGTTCTTC. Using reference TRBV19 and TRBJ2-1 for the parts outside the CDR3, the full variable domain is DGGITQSPKYLFRKEGQNVTLSCEQNLNHDAMYWYRQDPGQGLRLIYYSQIVNDFQKGDIAEGYSVSREKKESFPLTVTSAQKNPTAFYLCASSASGTPGKFFGPGTRLTVL.

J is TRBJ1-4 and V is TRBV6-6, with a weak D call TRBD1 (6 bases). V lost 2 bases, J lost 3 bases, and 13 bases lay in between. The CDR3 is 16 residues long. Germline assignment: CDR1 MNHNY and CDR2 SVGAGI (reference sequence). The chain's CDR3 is CASSYLGGASNEKLFF. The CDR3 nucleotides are TGTGCCAGCAGTTACCTAGGGGGGGCGTCTAATGAAAAACTGTTTTTT.

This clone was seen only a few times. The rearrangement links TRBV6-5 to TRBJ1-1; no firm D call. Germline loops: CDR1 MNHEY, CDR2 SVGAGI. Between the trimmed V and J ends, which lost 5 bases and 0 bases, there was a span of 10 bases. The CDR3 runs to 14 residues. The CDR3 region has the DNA TGTGCCAGCAGTCGTTCAGCGTTGAACACTGAAGCTTTCTTT. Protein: CASSRSALNTEAFF.